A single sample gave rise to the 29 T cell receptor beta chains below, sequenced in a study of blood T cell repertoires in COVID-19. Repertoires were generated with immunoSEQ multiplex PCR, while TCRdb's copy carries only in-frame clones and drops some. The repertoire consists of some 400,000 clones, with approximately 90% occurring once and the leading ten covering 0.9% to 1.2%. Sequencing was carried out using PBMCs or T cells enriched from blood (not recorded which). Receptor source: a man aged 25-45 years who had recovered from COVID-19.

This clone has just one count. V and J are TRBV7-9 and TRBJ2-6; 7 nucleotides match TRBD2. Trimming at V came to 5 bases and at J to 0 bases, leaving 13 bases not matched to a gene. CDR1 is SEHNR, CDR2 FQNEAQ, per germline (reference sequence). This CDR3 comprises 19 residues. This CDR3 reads CASSPSGTIAGSGANVLTF. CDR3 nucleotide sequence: TGTGCCAGCAGCCCCAGCGGGACCATCGCTGGCTCTGGGGCCAACGTCCTGACTTTC.

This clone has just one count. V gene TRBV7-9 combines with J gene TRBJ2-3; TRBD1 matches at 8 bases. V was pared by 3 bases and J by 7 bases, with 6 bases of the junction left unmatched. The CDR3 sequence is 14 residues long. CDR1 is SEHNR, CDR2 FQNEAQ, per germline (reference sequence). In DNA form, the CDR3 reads TGTGCCAGCAGCTTGACAGGGGTGGAGAATACGCAGTATTTT. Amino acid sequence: CASSLTGVENTQYF.

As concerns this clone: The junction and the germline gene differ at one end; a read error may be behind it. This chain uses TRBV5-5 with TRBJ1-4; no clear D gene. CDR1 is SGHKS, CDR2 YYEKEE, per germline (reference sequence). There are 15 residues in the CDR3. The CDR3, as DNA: TGTGTCAGCAGTCTGAGTTATGCGATCACCGAAAAACTGTTTTTT. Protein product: CVSSLSYAITEKLFF.

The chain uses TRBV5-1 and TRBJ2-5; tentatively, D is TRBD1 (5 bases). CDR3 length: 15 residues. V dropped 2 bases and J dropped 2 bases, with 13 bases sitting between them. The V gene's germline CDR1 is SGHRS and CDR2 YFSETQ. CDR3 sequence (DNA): TGCGCCAGCAGCTTCCAGACAGACCAACAAGAGACCCAGTACTTC. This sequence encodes CASSFQTDQQETQYF.

The CDR3 DNA is TGTGCCAGCAGCTTAGGGCTAGAAGGCGAGCAGTTCTTC. This encodes CASSLGLEGEQFF. The chain links TRBV7-9 to TRBJ2-1; no clear D gene. This CDR3 is 13 amino acids long. Trimming stripped 1 base from V and 10 bases from J, with 11 bases between. Germline CDR1 SEHNR, CDR2 FQNEAQ (reference sequence).

Written as DNA, the CDR3 is TGTGCCAGCAGCCCAGGAGGGGCTCGTCAGCCCCAGCATTTT. This gives the protein CASSPGGARQPQHF. The rearrangement uses TRBV7-9 and TRBJ1-5, with D possibly being TRBD1 (5 bases). Deletions cut 5 bases from V and 6 bases from J, with 14 bases between. Germline CDR1 is SEHNR and CDR2 is FQNEAQ (reference sequence). The CDR3 extends over 14 amino acids.

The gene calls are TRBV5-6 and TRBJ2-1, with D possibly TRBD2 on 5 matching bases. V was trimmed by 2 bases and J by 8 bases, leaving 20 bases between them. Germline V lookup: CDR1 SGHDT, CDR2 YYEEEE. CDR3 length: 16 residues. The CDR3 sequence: CASSFPGAGRMYEQFF. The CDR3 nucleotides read TGTGCCAGCAGCTTTCCCGGAGCTGGGAGAATGTATGAGCAGTTCTTC.

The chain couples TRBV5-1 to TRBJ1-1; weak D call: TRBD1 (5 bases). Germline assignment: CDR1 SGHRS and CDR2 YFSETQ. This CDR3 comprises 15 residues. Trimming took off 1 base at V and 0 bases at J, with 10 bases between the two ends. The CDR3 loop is CASSLRQSMNTEAFF. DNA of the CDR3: TGCGCCAGCAGCTTGCGACAGAGCATGAACACTGAAGCTTTCTTT. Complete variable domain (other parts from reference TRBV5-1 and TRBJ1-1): KAGVTQTPRYLIKTRGQQVTLSCSPISGHRSVSWYQQTPGQGLQFLFEYFSETQRNKGNFPGRFSGRQFSNSRSEMNVSTLELGDSALYLCASSLRQSMNTEAFFGQGTRLTVV.

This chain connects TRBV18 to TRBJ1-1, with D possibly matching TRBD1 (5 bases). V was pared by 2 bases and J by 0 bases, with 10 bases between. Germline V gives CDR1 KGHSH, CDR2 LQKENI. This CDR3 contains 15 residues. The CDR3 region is CASSPGAEMNTEAFF. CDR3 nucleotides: TGTGCCAGCTCACCAGGGGCGGAGATGAACACTGAAGCTTTCTTT.

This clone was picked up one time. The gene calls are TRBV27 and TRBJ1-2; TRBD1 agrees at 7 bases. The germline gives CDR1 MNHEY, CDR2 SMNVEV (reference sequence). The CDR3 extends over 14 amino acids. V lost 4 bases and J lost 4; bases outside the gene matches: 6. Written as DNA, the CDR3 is TGTGCCAGCAGTTCCTCGGACAGGCCCTATGGCTACACCTTC. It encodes CASSSSDRPYGYTF.

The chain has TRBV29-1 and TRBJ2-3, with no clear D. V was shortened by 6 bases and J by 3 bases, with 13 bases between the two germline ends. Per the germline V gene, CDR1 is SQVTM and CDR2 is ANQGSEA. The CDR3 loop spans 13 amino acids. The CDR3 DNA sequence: TGCAGCGTGGCGGTCAGCGTAACAGATACGCAGTATTTT. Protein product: CSVAVSVTDTQYF.

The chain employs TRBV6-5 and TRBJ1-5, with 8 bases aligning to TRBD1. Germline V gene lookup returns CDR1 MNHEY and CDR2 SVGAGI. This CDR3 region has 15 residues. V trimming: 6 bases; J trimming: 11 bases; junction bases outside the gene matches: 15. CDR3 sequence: CASSHGGTGVEAQHF. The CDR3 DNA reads TGTGCCAGCAGCCACGGAGGGACAGGAGTAGAAGCCCAGCATTTT.

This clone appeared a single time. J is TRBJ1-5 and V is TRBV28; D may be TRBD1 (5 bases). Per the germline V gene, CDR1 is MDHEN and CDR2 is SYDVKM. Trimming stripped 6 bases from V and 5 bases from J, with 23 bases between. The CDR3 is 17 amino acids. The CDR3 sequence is CASSYLRGTGLDQPQHF. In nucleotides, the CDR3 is TGTGCCAGCAGCTATTTACGGGGGACGGGTTTGGATCAGCCCCAGCATTTT. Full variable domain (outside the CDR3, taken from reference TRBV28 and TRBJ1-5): DVKVTQSSRYLVKRTGEKVFLECVQDMDHENMFWYRQDPGLGLRLIYFSYDVKMKEKGDIPEGYSVSREKKERFSLILESASTNQTSMYLCASSYLRGTGLDQPQHFGDGTRLSIL.

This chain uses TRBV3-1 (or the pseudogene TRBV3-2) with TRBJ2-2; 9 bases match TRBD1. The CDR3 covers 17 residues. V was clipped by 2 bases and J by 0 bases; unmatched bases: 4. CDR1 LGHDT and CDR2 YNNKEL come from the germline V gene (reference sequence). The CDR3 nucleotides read TGTGCCAGCAGCCAACCAGGACAGGGGTCGAACACCGGGGAGCTGTTTTTT. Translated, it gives CASSQPGQGSNTGELFF.

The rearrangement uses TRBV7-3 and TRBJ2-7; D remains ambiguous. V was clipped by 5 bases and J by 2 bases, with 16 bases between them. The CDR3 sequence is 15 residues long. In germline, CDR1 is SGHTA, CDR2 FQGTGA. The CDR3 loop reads CASSPSVGVPYEQYF. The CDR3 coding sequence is TGTGCCAGCAGCCCATCTGTCGGTGTTCCCTACGAGCAGTACTTC.

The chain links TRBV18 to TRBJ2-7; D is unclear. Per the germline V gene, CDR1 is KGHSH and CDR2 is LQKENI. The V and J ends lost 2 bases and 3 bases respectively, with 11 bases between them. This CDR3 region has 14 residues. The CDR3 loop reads CASSPGRPSYEQYF. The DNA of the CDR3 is TGTGCCAGCTCACCAGGTAGACCTAGCTACGAGCAGTACTTC.

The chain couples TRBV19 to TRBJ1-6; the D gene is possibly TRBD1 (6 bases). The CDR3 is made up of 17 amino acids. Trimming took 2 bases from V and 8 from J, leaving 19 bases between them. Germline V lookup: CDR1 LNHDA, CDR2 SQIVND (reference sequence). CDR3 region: CASSIWTALNGDSPLHF. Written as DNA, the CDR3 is TGTGCCAGTAGTATATGGACAGCCCTTAACGGGGATTCACCCCTCCACTTT.

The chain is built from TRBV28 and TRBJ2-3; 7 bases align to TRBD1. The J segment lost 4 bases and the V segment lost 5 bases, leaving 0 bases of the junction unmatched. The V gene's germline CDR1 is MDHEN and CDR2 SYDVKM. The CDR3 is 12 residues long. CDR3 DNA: TGTGCCAGCAGTACAGGGGCAGATACGCAGTATTTT. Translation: CASSTGADTQYF.

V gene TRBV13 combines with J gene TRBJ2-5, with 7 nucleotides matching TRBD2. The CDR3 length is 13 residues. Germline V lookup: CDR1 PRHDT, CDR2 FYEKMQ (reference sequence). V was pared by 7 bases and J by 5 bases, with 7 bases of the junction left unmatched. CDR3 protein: CASNGGERETQYF. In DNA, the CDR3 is TGTGCCAGCAATGGGGGGGAGAGGGAGACCCAGTACTTC.

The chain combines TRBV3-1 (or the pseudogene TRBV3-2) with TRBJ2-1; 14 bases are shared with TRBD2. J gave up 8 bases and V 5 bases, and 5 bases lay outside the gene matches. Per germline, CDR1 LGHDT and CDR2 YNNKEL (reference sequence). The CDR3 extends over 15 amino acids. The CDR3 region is CASSSGLAGVHEQFF. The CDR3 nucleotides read TGTGCCAGCAGCTCGGGACTAGCGGGAGTCCATGAGCAGTTCTTC.

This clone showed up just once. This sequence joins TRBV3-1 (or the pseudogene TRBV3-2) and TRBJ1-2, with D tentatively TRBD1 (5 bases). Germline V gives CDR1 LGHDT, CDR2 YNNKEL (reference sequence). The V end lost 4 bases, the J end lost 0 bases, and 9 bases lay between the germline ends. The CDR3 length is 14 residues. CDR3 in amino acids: CASSRAGTNYGYTF. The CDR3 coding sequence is TGTGCCAGCAGCCGAGCAGGGACTAACTATGGCTACACCTTC.

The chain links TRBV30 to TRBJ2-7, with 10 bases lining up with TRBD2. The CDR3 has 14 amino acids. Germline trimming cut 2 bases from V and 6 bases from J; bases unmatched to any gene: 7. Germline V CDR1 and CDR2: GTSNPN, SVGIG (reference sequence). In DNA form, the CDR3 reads TGTGCCTGGAGTAGTGGACTAGCGGCTAGCGAGCAGTACTTC. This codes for CAWSSGLAASEQYF.

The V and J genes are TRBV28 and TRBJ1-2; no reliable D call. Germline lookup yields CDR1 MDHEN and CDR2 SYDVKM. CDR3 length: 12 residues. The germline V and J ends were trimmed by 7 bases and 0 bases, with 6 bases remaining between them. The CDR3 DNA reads TGTGCCAGCACAGGTTCTAACTATGGCTACACCTTC. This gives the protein CASTGSNYGYTF.

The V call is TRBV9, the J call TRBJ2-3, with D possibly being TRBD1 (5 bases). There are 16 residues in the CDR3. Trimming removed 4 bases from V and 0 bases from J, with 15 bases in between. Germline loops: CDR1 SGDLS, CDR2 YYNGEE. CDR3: CASSNPREASTDTQYF. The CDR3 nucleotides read TGTGCCAGCAGCAACCCCAGGGAAGCGAGCACAGATACGCAGTATTTT.

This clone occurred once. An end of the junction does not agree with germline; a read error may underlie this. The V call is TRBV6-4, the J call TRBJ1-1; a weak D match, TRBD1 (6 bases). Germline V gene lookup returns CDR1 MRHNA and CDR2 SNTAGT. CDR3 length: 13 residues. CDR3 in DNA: TGTGCCAGCAGTCTGAGGGGGAACACTAAAGCTTTCTTT. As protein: CASSLRGNTKAFF.

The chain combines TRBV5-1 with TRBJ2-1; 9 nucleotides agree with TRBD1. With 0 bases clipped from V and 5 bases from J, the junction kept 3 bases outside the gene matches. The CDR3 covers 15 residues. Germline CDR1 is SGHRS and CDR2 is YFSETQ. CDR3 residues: CASSLAGTGNNEQFF. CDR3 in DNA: TGCGCCAGCAGCTTGGCCGGGACAGGGAACAATGAGCAGTTCTTC.

The DNA of the CDR3 is TGTGCCAGCAGCCGACTAGCGGGAGGGTACTCCTACGAGCAGTACTTC. This gives the protein CASSRLAGGYSYEQYF. The chain has TRBV4-2 and TRBJ2-7; 14 bases are shared with TRBD2. Germline V gene data show CDR1 as LGHNA and CDR2 as YNFKEQ. This CDR3 has 16 amino acids. The J segment lost 0 bases and the V segment lost 4 bases, leaving 2 bases of the junction unmatched.

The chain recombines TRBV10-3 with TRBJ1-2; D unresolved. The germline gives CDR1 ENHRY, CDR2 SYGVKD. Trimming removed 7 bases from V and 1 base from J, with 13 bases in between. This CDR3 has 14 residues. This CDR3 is CAIMSAGFNYGYTF. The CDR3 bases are TGTGCCATCATGTCTGCAGGTTTTAACTATGGCTACACCTTC.

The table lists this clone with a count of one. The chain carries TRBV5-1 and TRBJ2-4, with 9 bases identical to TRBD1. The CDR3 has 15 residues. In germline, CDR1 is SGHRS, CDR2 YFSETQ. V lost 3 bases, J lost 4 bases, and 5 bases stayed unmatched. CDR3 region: CASSWTGTGKNIQYF. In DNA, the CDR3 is TGCGCCAGCAGCTGGACCGGGACAGGGAAAAACATTCAGTACTTC. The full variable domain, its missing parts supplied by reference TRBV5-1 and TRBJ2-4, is KAGVTQTPRYLIKTRGQQVTLSCSPISGHRSVSWYQQTPGQGLQFLFEYFSETQRNKGNFPGRFSGRQFSNSRSEMNVSTLELGDSALYLCASSWTGTGKNIQYFGAGTRLSVL.